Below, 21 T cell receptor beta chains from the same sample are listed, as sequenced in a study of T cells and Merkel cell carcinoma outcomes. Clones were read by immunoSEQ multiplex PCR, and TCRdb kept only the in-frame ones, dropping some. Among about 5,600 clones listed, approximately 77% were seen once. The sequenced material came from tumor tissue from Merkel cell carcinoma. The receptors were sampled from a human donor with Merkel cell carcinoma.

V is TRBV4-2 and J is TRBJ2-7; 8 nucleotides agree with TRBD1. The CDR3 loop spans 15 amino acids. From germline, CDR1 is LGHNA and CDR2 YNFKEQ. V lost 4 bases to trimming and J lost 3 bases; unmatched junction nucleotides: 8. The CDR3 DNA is TGTGCCAGCAGCCCCGGACAGGGATCTAACTACGAGCAGTACTTC. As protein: CASSPGQGSNYEQYF.

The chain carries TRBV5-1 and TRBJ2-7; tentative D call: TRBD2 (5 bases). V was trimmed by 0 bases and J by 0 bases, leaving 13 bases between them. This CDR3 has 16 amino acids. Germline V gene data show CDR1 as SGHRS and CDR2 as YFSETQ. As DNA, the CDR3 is TGCGCCAGCAGCTTGGCCGGCGGGTCTGCCTCCTACGAGCAGTACTTC. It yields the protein CASSLAGGSASYEQYF.

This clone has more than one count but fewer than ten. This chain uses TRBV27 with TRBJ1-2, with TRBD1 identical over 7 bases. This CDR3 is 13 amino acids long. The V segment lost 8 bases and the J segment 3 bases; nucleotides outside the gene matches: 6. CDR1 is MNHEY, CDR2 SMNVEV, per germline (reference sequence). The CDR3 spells CASRQGRHYGYTF. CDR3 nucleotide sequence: TGTGCCAGCCGACAGGGCCGTCACTATGGCTACACCTTC.

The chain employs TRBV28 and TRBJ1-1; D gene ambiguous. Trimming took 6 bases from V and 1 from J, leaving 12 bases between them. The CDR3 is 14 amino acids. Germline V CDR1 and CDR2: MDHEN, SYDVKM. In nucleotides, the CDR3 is TGTGCCAGCAGCCTTATGTTGGCGAACACTGAAGCTTTCTTT. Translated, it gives CASSLMLANTEAFF.

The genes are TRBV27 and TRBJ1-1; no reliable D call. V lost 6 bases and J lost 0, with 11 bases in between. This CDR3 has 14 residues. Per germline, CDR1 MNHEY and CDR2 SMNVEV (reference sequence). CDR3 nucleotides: TGTGCCAGCAGCCCGATGGGCCTGAACACTGAAGCTTTCTTT. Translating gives CASSPMGLNTEAFF.

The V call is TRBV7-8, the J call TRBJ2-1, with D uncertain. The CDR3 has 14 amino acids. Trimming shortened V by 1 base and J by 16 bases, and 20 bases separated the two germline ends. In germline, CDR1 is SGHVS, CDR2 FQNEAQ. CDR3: CASSLGSGPNYSFF. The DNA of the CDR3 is TGTGCCAGCAGCTTAGGCTCCGGCCCCAACTACAGTTTCTTC.

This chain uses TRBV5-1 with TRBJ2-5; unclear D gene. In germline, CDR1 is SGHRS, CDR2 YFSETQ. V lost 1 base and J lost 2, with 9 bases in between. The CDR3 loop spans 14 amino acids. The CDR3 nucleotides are TGCGCCAGCAGCTTGTTGAATTCGCAAGAGACCCAGTACTTC. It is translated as CASSLLNSQETQYF. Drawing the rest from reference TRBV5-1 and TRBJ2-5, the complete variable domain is KAGVTQTPRYLIKTRGQQVTLSCSPISGHRSVSWYQQTPGQGLQFLFEYFSETQRNKGNFPGRFSGRQFSNSRSEMNVSTLELGDSALYLCASSLLNSQETQYFGPGTRLLVL.

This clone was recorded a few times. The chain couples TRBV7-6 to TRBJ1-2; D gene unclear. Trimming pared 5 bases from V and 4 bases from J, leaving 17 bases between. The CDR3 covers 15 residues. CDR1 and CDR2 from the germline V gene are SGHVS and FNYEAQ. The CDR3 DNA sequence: TGTGCCAGCAGCCAAACGGGTCAAGGCAGCTATGGCTACACCTTC. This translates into CASSQTGQGSYGYTF.

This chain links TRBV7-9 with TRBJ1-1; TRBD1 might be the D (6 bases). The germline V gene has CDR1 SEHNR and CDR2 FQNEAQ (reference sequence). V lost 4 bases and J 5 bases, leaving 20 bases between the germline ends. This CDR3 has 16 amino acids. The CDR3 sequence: CASSYTLTGKRTEAFF. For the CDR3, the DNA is TGTGCCAGCAGCTACACCCTTACAGGGAAAAGGACTGAAGCTTTCTTT.

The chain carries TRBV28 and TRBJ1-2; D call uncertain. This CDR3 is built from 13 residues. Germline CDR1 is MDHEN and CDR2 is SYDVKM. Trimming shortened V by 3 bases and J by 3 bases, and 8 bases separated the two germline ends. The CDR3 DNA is TGTGCCAGCAGTTTTAGGCAGTACTATGGCTACACCTTC. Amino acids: CASSFRQYYGYTF.

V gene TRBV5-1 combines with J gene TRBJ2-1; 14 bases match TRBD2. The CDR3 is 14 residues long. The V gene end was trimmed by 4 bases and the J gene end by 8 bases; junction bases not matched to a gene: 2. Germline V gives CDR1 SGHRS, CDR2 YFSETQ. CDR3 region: CASSPGLAGDEQFF. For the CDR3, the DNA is TGCGCCAGCAGCCCGGGACTAGCGGGAGATGAGCAGTTCTTC. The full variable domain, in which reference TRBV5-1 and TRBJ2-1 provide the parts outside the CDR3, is KAGVTQTPRYLIKTRGQQVTLSCSPISGHRSVSWYQQTPGQGLQFLFEYFSETQRNKGNFPGRFSGRQFSNSRSEMNVSTLELGDSALYLCASSPGLAGDEQFFGPGTRLTVL.

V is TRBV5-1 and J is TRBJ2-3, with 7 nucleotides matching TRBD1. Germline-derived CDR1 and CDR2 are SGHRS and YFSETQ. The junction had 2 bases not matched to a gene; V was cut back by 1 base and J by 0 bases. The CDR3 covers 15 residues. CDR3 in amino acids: CASSLTGQSTDTQYF. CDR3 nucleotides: TGCGCCAGCAGCTTGACGGGACAGAGCACAGATACGCAGTATTTT. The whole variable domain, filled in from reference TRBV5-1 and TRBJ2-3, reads KAGVTQTPRYLIKTRGQQVTLSCSPISGHRSVSWYQQTPGQGLQFLFEYFSETQRNKGNFPGRFSGRQFSNSRSEMNVSTLELGDSALYLCASSLTGQSTDTQYFGPGTRLTVL.

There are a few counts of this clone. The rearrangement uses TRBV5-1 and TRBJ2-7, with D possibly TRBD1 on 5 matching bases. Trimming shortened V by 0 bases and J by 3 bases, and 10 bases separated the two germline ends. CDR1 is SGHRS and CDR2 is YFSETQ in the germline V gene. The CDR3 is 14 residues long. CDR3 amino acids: CASSLGRGRYEQYF. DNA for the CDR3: TGCGCCAGCAGCTTGGGAAGGGGTCGCTACGAGCAGTACTTC.

The CDR3 here is CASSQPSGTPYSEQYF. DNA for the CDR3: TGCGCCAGCAGTCAACCTTCCGGGACACCATACTCCGAGCAGTACTTC. V gene TRBV23-1 combines with J gene TRBJ2-7; perhaps TRBD1 as D (6 bases). TRBV23-1 is designated an ORF whose function remains uncertain. The CDR3 length is 16 residues. Trimming cost V 2 bases and J 6 bases, with 20 bases left between them.

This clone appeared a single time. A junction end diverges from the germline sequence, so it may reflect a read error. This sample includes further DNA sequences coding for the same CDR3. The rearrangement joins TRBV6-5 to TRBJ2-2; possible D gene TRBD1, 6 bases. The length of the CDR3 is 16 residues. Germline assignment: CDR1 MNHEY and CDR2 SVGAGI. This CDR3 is CASSYTGTYNTGELFF. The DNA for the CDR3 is TGTGCCAGTAGTTATACCGGGACATATAACACCGGGGAGCTGTTTTTT.

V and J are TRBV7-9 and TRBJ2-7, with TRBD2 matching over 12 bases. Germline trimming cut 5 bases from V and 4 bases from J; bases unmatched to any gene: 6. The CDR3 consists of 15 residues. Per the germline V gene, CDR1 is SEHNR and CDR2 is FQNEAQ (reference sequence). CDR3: CASSPPTSGSYEQYF. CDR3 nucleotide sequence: TGTGCCAGCAGCCCTCCGACTAGCGGGAGTTACGAGCAGTACTTC.

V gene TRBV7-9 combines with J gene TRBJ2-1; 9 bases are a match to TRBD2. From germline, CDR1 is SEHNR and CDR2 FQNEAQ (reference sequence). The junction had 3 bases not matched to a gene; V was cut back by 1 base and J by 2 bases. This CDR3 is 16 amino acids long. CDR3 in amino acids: CASSLGLAATYNEQFF. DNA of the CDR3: TGTGCCAGCAGCTTAGGACTAGCGGCAACCTACAATGAGCAGTTCTTC.

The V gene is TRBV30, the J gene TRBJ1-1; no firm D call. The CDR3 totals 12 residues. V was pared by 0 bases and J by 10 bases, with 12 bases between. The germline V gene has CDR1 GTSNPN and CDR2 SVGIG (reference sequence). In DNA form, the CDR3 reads TGTGCCTGGAGTGTGGCAATTCTCGGAGCTTTCTTT. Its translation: CAWSVAILGAFF.

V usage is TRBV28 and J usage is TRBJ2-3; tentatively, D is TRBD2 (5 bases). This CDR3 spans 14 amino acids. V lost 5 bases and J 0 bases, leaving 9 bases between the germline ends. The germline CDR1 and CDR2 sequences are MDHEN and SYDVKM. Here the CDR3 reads CASSIATSTDTQYF. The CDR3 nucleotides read TGTGCCAGCAGTATAGCGACTAGCACAGATACGCAGTATTTT. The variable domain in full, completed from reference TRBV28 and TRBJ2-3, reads DVKVTQSSRYLVKRTGEKVFLECVQDMDHENMFWYRQDPGLGLRLIYFSYDVKMKEKGDIPEGYSVSREKKERFSLILESASTNQTSMYLCASSIATSTDTQYFGPGTRLTVL.

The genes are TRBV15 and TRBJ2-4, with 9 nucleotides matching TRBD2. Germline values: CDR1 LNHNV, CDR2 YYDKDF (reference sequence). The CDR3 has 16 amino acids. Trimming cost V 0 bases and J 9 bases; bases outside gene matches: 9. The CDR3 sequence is CATSRDRSGRTGIQYF. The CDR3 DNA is TGTGCCACCAGCAGAGATCGAAGCGGGAGGACGGGCATTCAGTACTTC.

The CDR3 nucleotides are TGCGCCAGCAGCCTTACAGGGGACACTGAAGCTTTCTTT. Its protein product is CASSLTGDTEAFF. The chain links TRBV5-1 to TRBJ1-1; 7 nucleotides line up with TRBD1. Losses at the gene ends were 4 bases for V and 3 bases for J; bases not matched to a gene: 3. Germline values: CDR1 SGHRS, CDR2 YFSETQ. The CDR3 covers 13 residues.